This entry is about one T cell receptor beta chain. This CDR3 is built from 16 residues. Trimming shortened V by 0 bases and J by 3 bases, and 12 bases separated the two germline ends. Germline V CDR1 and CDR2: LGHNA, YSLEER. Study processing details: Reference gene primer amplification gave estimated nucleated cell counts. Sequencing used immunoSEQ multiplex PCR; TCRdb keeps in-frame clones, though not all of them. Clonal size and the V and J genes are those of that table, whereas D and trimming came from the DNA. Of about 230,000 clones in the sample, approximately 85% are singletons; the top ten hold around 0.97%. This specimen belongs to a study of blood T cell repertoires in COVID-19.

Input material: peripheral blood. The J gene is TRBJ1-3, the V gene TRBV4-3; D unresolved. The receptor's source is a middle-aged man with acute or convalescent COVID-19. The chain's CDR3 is CASSQDKGGSGNTIYF. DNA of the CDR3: TGCGCCAGCAGCCAAGATAAAGGAGGGAGTGGAAACACCATATATTTT.